This T cell receptor (beta chain) derives from a study of T cell changes during pregnancy in multiple sclerosis. V lost 2 bases to trimming and J lost 5 bases, with 10 bases between them. Germline V CDR1 and CDR2: LNHDA, SQIVND (reference sequence). This CDR3 region has 13 residues. Sequencing used immunoSEQ multiplex PCR; TCRdb keeps in-frame clones, though not all of them. The sample holds roughly 100,000 clones, about 90% seen once. Sequences were derived from peripheral blood, sampled before pregnancy. This clonotype was obtained from a female donor with multiple sclerosis, enrolled in a pregnancy study. The gene calls are TRBV19 and TRBJ2-7, with D unclear. The CDR3 DNA reads TGTGCCAGTAGTATACGTCAGGCCGACGAGCAGTACTTC. Translation: CASSIRQADEQYF.